This T cell receptor beta chain was observed in a study of blood T cell repertoires in COVID-19. Study in general: Sites in the United States, Italy and Spain provided acute and convalescent COVID-19 samples. Nucleic acid was either cDNA or gDNA, and it came from T cells, B-cell-depleted T cells, or PBMCs.

Authors' data handling: Amplification of reference gene primers provided the estimated nucleated cell counts. Only in-frame clones appear in the TCRdb table, and some are missing; sequencing was by immunoSEQ multiplex PCR. D and trimming were read from the DNA, whereas the V and J calls and clone size are those reported in that table. The sample includes about 150,000 clones, 80% to 90% of them seen just once. V was trimmed by 3 bases and J by 6 bases, leaving 10 bases between them. Germline assignment: CDR1 SGHNT and CDR2 YYREEE (reference sequence). The CDR3 is made up of 12 amino acids. The sample taken for sequencing was peripheral blood. The sequence came from a woman aged 40-49 years with acute or convalescent COVID-19. This chain joins TRBV5-4 and TRBJ2-7; D unresolved. The CDR3 DNA reads as TGTGCCAGCAGCTCCTCAGGTGGCGAGCAGTACTTC. Its translation is CASSSSGGEQYF.